This T cell receptor beta chain comes out of a study of T cells expressing NK-cell markers. Across the study: The eight sequenced donors comprised seven who were HCMV-seropositive and one who was seronegative.

Germline V gene sequence: CDR1 MNHEY, CDR2 SVGEGT. The CDR3 sequence is 14 residues long. TCRdb derives one entry per CDR3 protein from the 5' RACE reads, leaving out DNA. The sample's table shows some 500,000 distinct CDR3 sequences. Sequenced input: blood T cells: a sorted CD56 or NKG2C T cell subset, CD4+ or CD8+ T cells, or bulk PBMC T cells (not recorded which). The TCR originated in a woman between 50 and 59 years old in good health. The genes are TRBV6-2 or TRBV6-3 and TRBJ2-3; checking the TCRdb D call of TRBD1 is not possible without DNA. CDR3 sequence: CASSPDRTTDTQYF.